This T cell receptor (beta chain) emerged from a study of blood T cell repertoires in COVID-19. In the study overall: Researchers got acute and convalescent COVID-19 samples from the United States, Italy and Spain.

After removal of 1 base from V and 4 bases from J, the junction contained 9 bases not matched to a gene. The germline CDR1 and CDR2 sequences are SGHRS and YFSETQ. The CDR3 contains 16 residues. TCRdb's table, derived via immunoSEQ multiplex PCR, lists solely in-frame clones and lacks some. The data contain approximately 99,000 clones, about 83% of them singletons. Sequencing was carried out using peripheral blood. The chain joins TRBV5-1 to TRBJ1-2, with 8 bases fitting TRBD1. This TCR was recovered from a man aged 65 to 79 with active or convalescent COVID-19. CDR3 nucleotides: TGCGCCAGCAGCTTGTCCCCAGGGGGCCTAAGCTATGGCTACACCTTC. Amino acid sequence: CASSLSPGGLSYGYTF. The full variable domain, completed using reference TRBV5-1 and TRBJ1-2, is KAGVTQTPRYLIKTRGQQVTLSCSPISGHRSVSWYQQTPGQGLQFLFEYFSETQRNKGNFPGRFSGRQFSNSRSEMNVSTLELGDSALYLCASSLSPGGLSYGYTFGSGTRLTVV.